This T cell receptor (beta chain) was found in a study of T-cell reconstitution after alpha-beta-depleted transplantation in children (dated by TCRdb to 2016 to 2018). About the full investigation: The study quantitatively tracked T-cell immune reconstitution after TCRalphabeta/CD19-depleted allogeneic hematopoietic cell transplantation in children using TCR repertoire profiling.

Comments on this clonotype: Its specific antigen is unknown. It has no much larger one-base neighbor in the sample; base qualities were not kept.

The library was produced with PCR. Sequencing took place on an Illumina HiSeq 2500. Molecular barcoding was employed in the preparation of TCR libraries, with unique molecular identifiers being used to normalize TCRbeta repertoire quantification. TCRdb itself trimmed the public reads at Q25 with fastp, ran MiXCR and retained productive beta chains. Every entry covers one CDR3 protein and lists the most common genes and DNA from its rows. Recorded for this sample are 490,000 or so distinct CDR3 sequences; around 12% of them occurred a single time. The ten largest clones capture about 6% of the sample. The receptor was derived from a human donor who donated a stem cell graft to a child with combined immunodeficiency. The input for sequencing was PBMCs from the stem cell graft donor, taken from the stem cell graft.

At the DNA level, the sequence is TGCGCCAGCAGCTTGGCCAGTTTTGTTGGCAGGTACCCAGATACGCAGTATTTT. Its translation is CASSLASFVGRYPDTQYF. This sequence uses TRBV5-1 and TRBJ2-3; no confident D gene assignment can be made. V loses 0 bases, J loses 4 bases, and the germline ends lie 21 bases apart. The CDR3 measures 18 amino acids from cysteine to phenylalanine. This entry keeps only the CDR3 DNA: 54 bases, framed from base 1. The germline V gene encodes CDR1 SGHRS and CDR2 YFSETQ.